A single sample is the source of the 9 T cell receptor beta chains below, sequenced in a study of T-cell reconstitution after alpha-beta-depleted transplantation in children. The TCRbeta library incorporated unique molecular identifiers. TCRdb ran MiXCR on the PCR reads and lists one entry per CDR3 protein. Of nearly 550,000 distinct CDR3 sequences listed, roughly 18% are singletons. Specimen: PBMCs from the stem cell graft donor, collected from the stem cell graft. The receptors originated from a human donor who donated a stem cell graft to a child with acute lymphoblastic leukemia.

This clonotype has more than one count but fewer than ten. The chain joins TRBV29-1 to TRBJ2-1, with a weak D call TRBD1 (5 bases). The V and J ends lost 7 bases and 9 bases respectively, with 13 bases between them. The CDR3 contains 11 residues. Germline CDR1 and CDR2: SQVTM and ANQGSEA. CDR3 sequence reads: CSDYRISEQFF. In nucleotides, the CDR3 is TGCAGCGACTACAGGATCAGTGAGCAGTTCTTC.

This clonotype was seen a handful of times. The chain is built from TRBV10-3 and TRBJ2-6; a weak D match, TRBD1 (6 bases). CDR1 and CDR2 from the germline V gene are ENHRY and SYGVKD. The CDR3 length is 17 residues. Trimming removed 8 bases at V and 8 bases at J, with 25 bases between. In nucleotides, the CDR3 is TGTGCCATCCGGCCCTACAGGGTTCTCGGGAAGTCCAACGTCCTGACTTTC. Amino acid sequence: CAIRPYRVLGKSNVLTF.

Only a few counts were recorded for this clonotype. The V call is TRBV27, the J call TRBJ2-7; 7 nucleotides agree with TRBD1. The CDR3 loop spans 14 amino acids. CDR1 and CDR2 (germline): MNHEY, SMNVEV (reference sequence). CDR3 nucleotides: TGTGCTTTTCCGTTGAGGGGGCACTCCTACGAGCAGTACTTC. This encodes CAFPLRGHSYEQYF.

The V gene is TRBV4-1, the J gene TRBJ2-7; D gene unclear. The CDR3 totals 15 residues. V lost 4 bases and J 2 bases, leaving 15 bases between the germline ends. Germline CDR1 is MGHRA and CDR2 is YSYEKL. CDR3 bases: TGCGCCAGCAGCCTTGCATGGGCCTTAACCTACGAGCAGTACTTC. Translating gives CASSLAWALTYEQYF.

This clonotype was detected ten times or more. The chain links TRBV6-2 or TRBV6-3 to TRBJ2-2, with 8 positions matching TRBD2. The CDR3 sequence is 15 residues long. CDR1 is MNHEY and CDR2 is SVGEGT in the germline V gene. V lost 5 bases and J lost 6; bases outside the gene matches: 8. As DNA, the CDR3 is TGTGCCAGCAGTCTGACAGCGGGGGACCCCGGGGAGCTGTTTTTT. As protein: CASSLTAGDPGELFF.

CDR3 coding DNA: TGCGCCAGCAGCCCCGAGGCGGGGGCGTTGAACAATGAGCAGTTCTTC. Protein product: CASSPEAGALNNEQFF. This rearrangement joins TRBV5-1 to TRBJ2-1; the D gene is possibly TRBD2 (7 bases). In germline, CDR1 is SGHRS, CDR2 YFSETQ. The CDR3 is made up of 16 amino acids. The V end lost 4 bases, the J end lost 5 bases, and 19 bases lay between the germline ends. Full variable domain (missing parts from reference TRBV5-1 and TRBJ2-1): KAGVTQTPRYLIKTRGQQVTLSCSPISGHRSVSWYQQTPGQGLQFLFEYFSETQRNKGNFPGRFSGRQFSNSRSEMNVSTLELGDSALYLCASSPEAGALNNEQFFGPGTRLTVL.

This clonotype was seen more than once but under ten times. The chain carries TRBV21-1 and TRBJ2-2; the DNA was not used to check the table's D call, TRBD1. TRBV21-1 is described as a pseudogene. The CDR3 is 16 residues long. In nucleotides, the CDR3 is TGTGCCAGCAGCAGTACCGGGACGGGGAACACCGGGGAGCTGTTTTTT. This translates into CASSSTGTGNTGELFF.

A few counts support this clonotype. The chain couples TRBV20-1 to TRBJ1-1; TRBD1 agrees at 10 bases. This CDR3 comprises 15 residues. J gave up 2 bases and V 1 base, and 4 bases lay outside the gene matches. The germline V gene encodes CDR1 DFQATT and CDR2 SNEGSKA (reference sequence). The CDR3 DNA reads as TGCAGTGCTAGAGGCCGGGACAGGGGAAACACTGAAGCTTTCTTT. Amino acids: CSARGRDRGNTEAFF.

This clonotype occurred a few times. The chain uses TRBV20-1 and TRBJ2-2; 7 bases line up with TRBD2. The CDR3 extends over 14 amino acids. J gave up 6 bases and V 6 bases, and 10 bases lay outside the gene matches. Germline V gives CDR1 DFQATT, CDR2 SNEGSKA (reference sequence). The CDR3 region is CSATPATSAGELFF. CDR3 nucleotides: TGCAGTGCGACTCCAGCTACTAGCGCCGGGGAGCTGTTTTTT.